A selection of T cell receptor beta chains follows, all from one sample in a study of OX40 agonist ivuxolimab in advanced cancers. This table comes from immunoSEQ multiplex PCR, and its TCRdb copy is limited to in-frame clones, with some not included. The sample holds roughly 120,000 clones, more than 80% seen once. Source: CD4+ or CD8+ T cells sorted from blood, taken in a trial of the OX40 agonist ivuxolimab. These receptors all come from an adult with an advanced solid tumor such as melanoma, head and neck, liver or kidney cancer. The CDR3 runs from the conserved cysteine through the conserved F or W. Each record gives: J gene, V gene, clone size, D gene, CDR3 DNA, CDR3 protein. A D gene is named only where the DNA matches it firmly. Clone size is shown for a subset of rows, as once, few, many or a class of expanded clone.

j_call: TRBJ1-4
v_call: TRBV9
clone_size: once
d_call: TRBD1
cdr3_nt: TGTGCCAGCAGCGCCTCAGGGGGCAGGGGCGCAGAAGAAAAACTGTTTTTT
cdr3_aa: CASSASGGRGAEEKLFF

j_call: TRBJ1-2
v_call: TRBV9
clone_size: -
d_call: -
cdr3_nt: TGTGCCAGCAGTGGGCGCTTGGGGGACACAAAATTTAACTATGGCTACACCTTC
cdr3_aa: CASSGRLGDTKFNYGYTF

j_call: TRBJ2-4
v_call: TRBV7-9
clone_size: -
d_call: TRBD1
cdr3_nt: TGTGCCAGCAGCCTTCAGGGGGACGCAACAATTCAGTACTTC
cdr3_aa: CASSLQGDATIQYF

j_call: TRBJ2-3
v_call: TRBV11-2
clone_size: -
d_call: -
cdr3_nt: TGTGCCAGCAGCTTAGGAGCCAACGCAGATACGCAGTATTTT
cdr3_aa: CASSLGANADTQYF

j_call: TRBJ2-5
v_call: TRBV9
clone_size: -
d_call: -
cdr3_nt: TGTGCCAGCAGCGTAGCTCGAAGTTTTCAAGAGACCCAGTACTTC
cdr3_aa: CASSVARSFQETQYF

j_call: TRBJ1-1
v_call: TRBV5-1
clone_size: -
d_call: -
cdr3_nt: TGCGCCAGCAGCTCCACCCCATTCACGAACACTGAAGCTTTCTTT
cdr3_aa: CASSSTPFTNTEAFF

j_call: TRBJ2-7
v_call: TRBV7-2
clone_size: -
d_call: -
cdr3_nt: TGTGCCAGCAGCTTCAATGGCGAGGGTCGATACGAGCAGTACTTC
cdr3_aa: CASSFNGEGRYEQYF

j_call: TRBJ2-2
v_call: TRBV9
clone_size: -
d_call: -
cdr3_nt: TGTGCCAGCAGCTTCGACCCAATGCGAGGCACCGGGGAGCTGTTTTTT
cdr3_aa: CASSFDPMRGTGELFF

j_call: TRBJ1-5
v_call: TRBV7-2
clone_size: -
d_call: -
cdr3_nt: TGTGCCAGCAGCTCCCAAGGGGGGCGGCAGCCCCAGCATTTT
cdr3_aa: CASSSQGGRQPQHF

j_call: TRBJ2-3
v_call: TRBV7-9
clone_size: -
d_call: TRBD1
cdr3_nt: TGTGCCAGCAGCTGGCCCAGGGGGCGCGGGGTGACAGATACGCAGTATTTT
cdr3_aa: CASSWPRGRGVTDTQYF

j_call: TRBJ2-3
v_call: TRBV6-6
clone_size: -
d_call: -
cdr3_nt: TGTGCCAGCAGGACTAGCACAGATACGCAGTATTTT
cdr3_aa: CASRTSTDTQYF

j_call: TRBJ1-1
v_call: TRBV4-3
clone_size: -
d_call: -
cdr3_nt: TGCGCCAGCAGCCAAGAGTTATCGCAGGTTGAAGCTTTCTTT
cdr3_aa: CASSQELSQVEAFF

j_call: TRBJ1-2
v_call: TRBV30
clone_size: few
d_call: -
cdr3_nt: TGTGCCTGGAAACAGACCTATGGCTACACCTTC
cdr3_aa: CAWKQTYGYTF

j_call: TRBJ1-2
v_call: TRBV6-5
clone_size: -
d_call: -
cdr3_nt: TGTGCCAGCAGTTACTGGGAGGCAGGGGTTAACTATGGCTACACCTTC
cdr3_aa: CASSYWEAGVNYGYTF

j_call: TRBJ2-7
v_call: TRBV27
clone_size: -
d_call: -
cdr3_nt: TGTGCCAGCAGTTTATCGACCCGAGTATACGAGCAGTACTTC
cdr3_aa: CASSLSTRVYEQYF